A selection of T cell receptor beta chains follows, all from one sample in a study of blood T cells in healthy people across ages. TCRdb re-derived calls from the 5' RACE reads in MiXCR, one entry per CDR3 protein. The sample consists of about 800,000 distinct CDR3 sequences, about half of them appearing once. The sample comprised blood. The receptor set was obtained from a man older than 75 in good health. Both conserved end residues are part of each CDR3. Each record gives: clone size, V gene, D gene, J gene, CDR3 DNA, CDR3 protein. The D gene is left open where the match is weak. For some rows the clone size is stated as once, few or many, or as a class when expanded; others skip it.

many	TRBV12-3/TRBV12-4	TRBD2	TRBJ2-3	TGTGCCAGCAGTGTAGCGGGGCCAAGCACAGATACGCAGTATTTT	CASSVAGPSTDTQYF
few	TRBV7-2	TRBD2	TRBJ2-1	TGTGCCAGCAGCGAGACTAGCGGATACAATGAGCAGTTCTTC	CASSETSGYNEQFF
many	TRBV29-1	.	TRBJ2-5	TGCAGCGTTGAAGATCTGCCCGAGACCCAGTACTTC	CSVEDLPETQYF
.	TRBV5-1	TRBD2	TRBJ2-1	TGCGCCAGCAGCCCGCTAGCGGGGGGGCGACATGAGCAGTTCTTC	CASSPLAGGRHEQFF
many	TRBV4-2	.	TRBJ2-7	TGTGCCAGCAGCCAACATAGCGAGAGCTCCTACGAGCAGTACTTC	CASSQHSESSYEQYF
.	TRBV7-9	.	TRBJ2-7	TGTGCCAGCAGCTTCGCCCTTGGGGGCGGGAGCTCCTACGAGCAGTACTTC	CASSFALGGGSSYEQYF
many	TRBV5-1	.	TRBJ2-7	TGCGCCAGCAGCCAAAGTCAAGGGTTTACGGGCGAGCAGTACTTC	CASSQSQGFTGEQYF
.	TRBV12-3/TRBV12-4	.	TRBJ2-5	TGTGCCAGCAGTTTAGGGCAGGGGCCCAAGTACTTC	CASSLGQGPKYF
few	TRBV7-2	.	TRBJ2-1	TGTGCCAGCAGCCGAGAAAGGGGTCTGGACAATGAGCAGTTCTTC	CASSRERGLDNEQFF
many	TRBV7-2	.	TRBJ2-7	TGTGCCAGCAGCAGAGGGCCTCCCACCCCCCCGAATTACTACGAGCAGTACTTC	CASSRGPPTPPNYYEQYF
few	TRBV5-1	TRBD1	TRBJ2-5	TGCGCCAGCAGCTTTGGGACAGCCATGGAGACCCAGTACTTC	CASSFGTAMETQYF
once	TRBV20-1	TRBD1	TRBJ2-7	TGCAGTGCTAGCCGACAGGGAATAAGCTACGAGCAGTACTTC	CSASRQGISYEQYF
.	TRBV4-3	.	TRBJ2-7	TGCGCCAGCAGCCAAACGTTGACAGGTAGCACTTACGAGCAGTACTTC	CASSQTLTGSTYEQYF
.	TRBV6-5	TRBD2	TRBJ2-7	TGTGCCAGCAGTTACTCCGGGACTAGCGGGAGGAGGTACGAGCAGTACTTC	CASSYSGTSGRRYEQYF
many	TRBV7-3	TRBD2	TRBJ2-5	TGTGCCAGCAGCTTAGGGACTAGCGGGAATTTTGAGACCCAGTACTTC	CASSLGTSGNFETQYF
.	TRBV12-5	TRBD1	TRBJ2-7	TGTGCTAGTGGAATGGGGGACAGGGGCTACGAGCAGTACTTC	CASGMGDRGYEQYF
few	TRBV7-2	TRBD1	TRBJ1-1	TGTGCCAGCAGCGCGCGACAGGGGGCGTTAGAAGCTTTCTTT	CASSARQGALEAFF
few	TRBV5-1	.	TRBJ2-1	TGCGCCAGCAGCTTGACCCCACGGGCCGTCTACAATGAGCAGTTCTTC	CASSLTPRAVYNEQFF
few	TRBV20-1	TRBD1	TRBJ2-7	TGCAGTGTACTCCGGGACAGGGGGCGAAGGGAGCAGTACTTC	CSVLRDRGRREQYF
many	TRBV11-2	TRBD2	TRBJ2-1	TGTGCCAGCAGCTTATCGGGACTAGCCTATGAGCAGTTCTTC	CASSLSGLAYEQFF
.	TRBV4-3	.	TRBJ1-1	TGCGCCAGCAGCAAAAACAGCGTCCTGAACACTGAAGCTTTCTTT	CASSKNSVLNTEAFF